Presented here are 15 T cell receptor beta chains from one specimen sequenced in a study of T cells in Graves' hyperthyroidism and ophthalmopathy. TCR beta CDR3 region amplification was performed from RNA transcripts. First-round RT-PCR targeting the TCR CDR3 was performed with the HTBI primer set. TCRdb re-called the multiplex PCR reads through MiXCR, storing one row per CDR3 protein. Found here are about 500,000 distinct CDR3 sequences, approximately 49% of them singletons; the top ten hold roughly 45%. The source material was peripheral blood or thyroid tissue (not recorded which). These receptors came from an adult woman with Graves' disease, either hyperthyroidism or ophthalmopathy (not recorded which).

The rearrangement links TRBV6-2 or TRBV6-3 to TRBJ1-5; a possible D gene is TRBD1 (5 bases). The CDR3 covers 14 residues. The V gene lost 6 bases and the J gene lost 3 bases, with 12 bases spanning the gap. The germline gives CDR1 MNHEY, CDR2 SVGEGT. The CDR3 DNA reads as TGTGCCAGCAGACTCGACAGCCCCAATCAGCCCCAGCATTTT. Translation gives CASRLDSPNQPQHF.

This clonotype occurred a few times. Here the CDR3 reads CASSASGTAISQPQHF. CDR3 DNA sequence: TGTGCCAGCAGTGCGAGCGGGACAGCCATTTCTCAGCCCCAGCATTTT. This chain connects TRBV2 to TRBJ1-5; 7 positions match TRBD1. The CDR3 covers 16 residues. The germline CDR1 and CDR2 sequences are SNHLY and FYNNEI. V trimming: 4 bases; J trimming: 6 bases; junction bases outside the gene matches: 12.

V gene TRBV20-1 combines with J gene TRBJ1-2, with D possibly being TRBD1 (5 bases). The CDR3 length is 19 residues. From germline, CDR1 is DFQATT and CDR2 SNEGSKA (reference sequence). V was trimmed by 6 bases and J by 6 bases, leaving 35 bases between them. The CDR3 nucleotides are TGCAGTGCCGCCTACGTGTTGGCCGGGAACACTTCCGGGGACGATGGCTACACCTTC. Its protein product is CSAAYVLAGNTSGDDGYTF.

V usage is TRBV4-1 and J usage is TRBJ1-2; TRBD1 aligns across 8 bases. The trim removed 2 bases at V and 5 bases at J, leaving 10 bases unmatched. CDR3 length: 16 amino acids. Germline CDR1 and CDR2: MGHRA and YSYEKL. The CDR3 sequence is CASSQLGWGQAYGYTF. The CDR3 coding sequence is TGCGCCAGCAGCCAACTTGGTTGGGGACAGGCGTATGGCTACACCTTC.

The gene calls are TRBV6-1 and TRBJ1-1; tentative D call: TRBD1 (5 bases). Germline CDR1 and CDR2: MNHNS and SASEGT. CDR3 length equals 15 residues. The germline V and J ends were trimmed by 6 bases and 11 bases, with 25 bases remaining between them. The chain's CDR3 is CASSDYRKTPTSAFF. The CDR3 DNA sequence: TGTGCCAGCAGCGATTACAGGAAAACACCCACTTCGGCTTTCTTT.

In DNA form, the CDR3 reads TGTGCCAGCAGGCCCCAGGGGGCGGATGCTTTCTTT. This codes for CASRPQGADAFF. The chain uses TRBV28 and TRBJ1-1, with 8 bases identical to TRBD1. With V trimmed by 6 bases and J by 11 bases, 8 bases remained unmatched. This CDR3 is built from 12 residues. CDR1 and CDR2 (germline): MDHEN, SYDVKM.

In the case of this clonotype: An end of the junction differs from the germline gene, which may be a read error. CDR3 nucleotide sequence: TGCGCCAGCAGCCGCTCGGACCGCAATCAGCCCCAGCATTTT. This encodes CASSRSDRNQPQHF. The chain combines TRBV7-2 with TRBJ1-5, with unresolved D. The CDR3 length is 14 residues. From germline, CDR1 is SGHTA and CDR2 FQGNSA.

This sequence joins TRBV5-6 and TRBJ1-2; D uncertain. Trimming left V 2 bases short and J 0 bases short, with 14 bases between. This CDR3 is 16 amino acids long. Germline V gives CDR1 SGHDT, CDR2 YYEEEE. The CDR3 nucleotides are TGTGCCAGCAGCTTCAGACGGGCGGGGTCTAACTATGGCTACACCTTC. Its translation is CASSFRRAGSNYGYTF.

This clonotype was seen many times. The genes are TRBV7-3 and TRBJ2-5; the match to TRBD2 covers 8 bases. There are 13 residues in the CDR3. The V segment lost 6 bases and the J segment 5 bases; nucleotides outside the gene matches: 5. Germline V gene sequence: CDR1 SGHTA, CDR2 FQGTGA. CDR3 nucleotides: TGTGCCAGCAGTCGCGGGAGGACGGAGACCCAGTACTTC. Amino acids: CASSRGRTETQYF.

This clonotype was detected ten times or more. The chain uses TRBV20-1 and TRBJ2-7; tentatively, D is TRBD2 (6 bases). This CDR3 contains 14 residues. Per germline, CDR1 DFQATT and CDR2 SNEGSKA (reference sequence). Trimming left V 1 base short and J 4 bases short, with 14 bases between. In DNA form, the CDR3 reads TGCAGTGCTAGAGTGGAGGGCCAATGGTACGAGCAGTACTTC. It specifies CSARVEGQWYEQYF.

This chain uses TRBV5-4 with TRBJ1-2, with 9 bases matching TRBD1. V dropped 6 bases and J dropped 8; count of bases not matched to a gene: 14. This CDR3 is 15 amino acids long. Per the germline V gene, CDR1 is SGHNT and CDR2 is YYREEE (reference sequence). The CDR3 nucleotides read TGTGCCAGCATCTCGACAGGGGGTTATCCTGGGGGCTACACCTTC. It is translated as CASISTGGYPGGYTF. Using reference TRBV5-4 and TRBJ1-2 for the parts outside the CDR3, the full variable domain is ETGVTQSPTHLIKTRGQQVTLRCSSQSGHNTVSWYQQALGQGPQFIFQYYREEENGRGNFPPRFSGLQFPNYSSELNVNALELDDSALYLCASISTGGYPGGYTFGSGTRLTVV.

This clonotype was seen repeatedly, ten times or more. The chain carries TRBV9 and TRBJ2-2, with D maybe TRBD1 (6 bases). Trimming stripped 3 bases from V and 4 bases from J, with 10 bases between. Germline V gene sequence: CDR1 SGDLS, CDR2 YYNGEE. This CDR3 is built from 14 residues. The chain's CDR3 is CASSGGHFTGELFF. CDR3 nucleotide sequence: TGTGCCAGCAGCGGGGGACATTTCACCGGGGAGCTGTTTTTT.

The rearrangement joins TRBV5-1 to TRBJ1-4; 10 nucleotides line up with TRBD1. Germline V gene sequence: CDR1 SGHRS, CDR2 YFSETQ. This CDR3 is built from 14 residues. V was clipped by 4 bases and J by 7 bases; unmatched bases: 4. The CDR3 DNA is TGCGCCAGCAGCACCGGGACAGGGGTTGAAAAACTGTTTTTT. Its protein product is CASSTGTGVEKLFF.

This sequence joins TRBV5-1 and TRBJ1-2, with TRBD2 matching over 8 bases. The tail of the sequence fits TRBJ2-4 better, so the J call may be wrong. The CDR3 consists of 14 residues. CDR1 is SGHRS and CDR2 is YFSETQ in the germline V gene. CDR3 nucleotide sequence: TGCGCCAGCAGCTGGGGACTAGATGGAAACATTCAGTACTTC. Protein product: CASSWGLDGNIQYF.

This clonotype came up many times. The chain carries TRBV20-1 and TRBJ1-1, with D maybe TRBD1 (6 bases). This CDR3 has 15 residues. Looked up from germline, CDR1 is DFQATT and CDR2 is SNEGSKA (reference sequence). Trimming shortened V by 1 base and J by 0 bases, and 12 bases separated the two germline ends. CDR3 residues: CSARARGRMNTEAFF. The CDR3 DNA reads as TGCAGTGCTAGAGCCAGGGGAAGGATGAACACTGAAGCTTTCTTT.